Below are 13 T cell receptor beta chains sequenced from a single sample in a study of CD8+CD57+ T cells in acquired aplastic anemia. CDR3 and TCR beta VDJ profiling relied on a genomic DNA template. In TCRdb, the reads were re-called with MiXCR into one record per CDR3 protein. The profile covers under 200,000 distinct CDR3 sequences, with approximately 44% appearing a single time and about 1.1% taken by the ten largest. The sequenced material came from sorted CD4+, CD8+, or CD8+CD57+ T cells (not recorded which) from PBMCs. These receptors all come from a human donor in good health.

This clonotype occurred many times. The chain joins TRBV20-1 to TRBJ2-4; D gene unclear. This CDR3 has 15 residues. V was cut by 6 bases and J by 0 bases, with 15 bases left in between. Germline V lookup: CDR1 DFQATT, CDR2 SNEGSKA (reference sequence). The CDR3 is CSADRATLAKNIQYF. The CDR3 DNA reads TGCAGTGCCGATCGGGCCACCTTAGCCAAAAACATTCAGTACTTC.

This clonotype was seen at least ten times. The J gene is TRBJ2-3, the V gene TRBV12-3 or TRBV12-4; D call uncertain. Deletions cut 1 base from V and 2 bases from J, with 13 bases between. CDR3 length: 16 amino acids. The CDR3: CASSLDGGTYTDTQYF. The CDR3 DNA is TGTGCCAGCAGTTTAGACGGCGGAACCTACACAGATACGCAGTATTTT.

This clonotype was found once. This may come from a read error, since a much larger clone is one base off. The chain links TRBV5-4 to TRBJ1-2; 8 nucleotides align to TRBD1. The germline V gene encodes CDR1 SGHNT and CDR2 YYREEE (reference sequence). The CDR3 is made up of 13 amino acids. In nucleotides, the CDR3 is TGCCTTTTGTCCCGACAGGGGAACTATGGCTACACCTTC. Its protein is CLLSRQGNYGYTF.

In the case of this clonotype: It may be a read error: a sequence one base away is much more abundant. The chain carries TRBV4-3 and TRBJ1-2, with D unclear. The CDR3 contains 16 residues. Germline V gene data show CDR1 as LGHNA and CDR2 as YSLEER. The DNA of the CDR3 is TGCGCCAGCAGCCAAGATTTGGCAGGCGGCTACTATGACTACACCTTC. Translated: CASSQDLAGGYYDYTF.

This rearrangement joins TRBV27 to TRBJ1-1, with D uncertain. CDR3 length: 15 amino acids. Germline V gives CDR1 MNHEY, CDR2 SMNVEV (reference sequence). V lost 3 bases to trimming and J lost 1 base, with 12 bases between them. CDR3 sequence reads: CASSLREAPNTEAFF. The CDR3 DNA reads as TGTGCCAGCAGTTTGCGGGAGGCACCGAACACTGAAGCTTTCTTT.

This clonotype was detected many times. The rearrangement links TRBV20-1 to TRBJ2-1, with D perhaps matching TRBD1 or TRBD2 (6 bases each). Looked up from germline, CDR1 is DFQATT and CDR2 is SNEGSKA (reference sequence). The V and J ends lost 2 bases and 5 bases respectively, with 16 bases between them. This CDR3 contains 15 residues. CDR3 loop: CSARSLRGGHNEQFF. The CDR3 bases are TGCAGTGCTAGATCCCTTCGAGGGGGGCACAATGAGCAGTTCTTC.

This rearrangement joins TRBV7-8 to TRBJ1-2; unclear D gene. CDR3 size: 12 residues. Germline V CDR1 and CDR2: SGHVS, FQNEAQ. Trimming removed 5 bases at V and 4 bases at J, with 8 bases between. In DNA form, the CDR3 reads TGTGCCAGCAGCCAGGTCGGCTATGGCTACACCTTC. It codes for CASSQVGYGYTF.

CDR3 in DNA: TGTGCCAGCAGCTTAGGAGCGGGAGCAGATACGCAGTATTTT. Amino acids: CASSLGAGADTQYF. The chain is built from TRBV7-9 and TRBJ2-3; TRBD2 aligns across 8 bases. The trim removed 1 base at V and 4 bases at J, leaving 1 base unmatched. The CDR3 covers 14 residues. Germline V gene lookup returns CDR1 SEHNR and CDR2 FQNEAQ (reference sequence).

This chain links TRBV2 with TRBJ2-7; 9 bases are shared with TRBD1. Trimming took 6 bases from V and 0 from J; bases not matched to a gene: 15. Germline V lookup: CDR1 SNHLY, CDR2 FYNNEI. The CDR3 loop spans 18 amino acids. The CDR3 reads CASRETPGQGDYSYEQYF. The DNA for the CDR3 is TGTGCCAGCAGGGAAACTCCGGGACAGGGAGATTACTCCTACGAGCAGTACTTC.

This clonotype was seen ten or more times. The J gene is TRBJ1-2, the V gene TRBV15; D is undetermined. Germline V gene lookup returns CDR1 LNHNV and CDR2 YYDKDF (reference sequence). Trimming removed 7 bases from V and 2 bases from J, with 5 bases in between. The CDR3 runs 11 residues. This CDR3 is CATKKNYGYTF. The CDR3 nucleotides are TGTGCCACCAAGAAGAACTATGGCTACACCTTC. The full variable domain, rest sourced from reference TRBV15 and TRBJ1-2, is DAMVIQNPRYQVTQFGKPVTLSCSQTLNHNVMYWYQQKSSQAPKLLFHYYDKDFNNEADTPDNFQSRRPNTSFCFLDIRSPGLGDTAMYLCATKKNYGYTFGSGTRLTVV.

This clonotype has at least ten counts. V and J are TRBV10-3 and TRBJ2-1; 8 nucleotides align to TRBD1. CDR1 is ENHRY and CDR2 is SYGVKD in the germline V gene. The J segment lost 0 bases and the V segment lost 10 bases, leaving 5 bases of the junction unmatched. CDR3 length: 14 residues. For the CDR3, the DNA is TGTGCCACCATGACAGGGGCCTCCTACAATGAGCAGTTCTTC. It translates to CATMTGASYNEQFF.

This clonotype was counted at least ten times. The rearrangement uses TRBV20-1 and TRBJ1-5; D is ambiguous. Trimming took off 3 bases at V and 5 bases at J, with 11 bases between the two ends. The V gene's germline CDR1 is DFQATT and CDR2 SNEGSKA (reference sequence). The CDR3 extends over 13 amino acids. CDR3 residues: CSASYTLDQPQHF. CDR3 DNA sequence: TGCAGTGCTAGTTATACGCTGGATCAGCCCCAGCATTTT.

This clonotype was counted only a few times. This chain links TRBV6-1 with TRBJ2-4; TRBD2 agrees at 9 bases. The germline gives CDR1 MNHNS, CDR2 SASEGT. J gave up 6 bases and V 5 bases, and 8 bases lay outside the gene matches. CDR3 length: 15 amino acids. DNA for the CDR3: TGTGCCAGCAGTATAGCGGGAGCGGGGGGAAACATTCAGTACTTC. This gives the protein CASSIAGAGGNIQYF.